A selection of T cell receptor beta chains follows, all from one sample in a study of siplizumab effects on memory and regulatory T cells. Using immunoSEQ multiplex PCR, the repertoire was profiled, and TCRdb retains in-frame clones only, with some absent. Here the sample spans roughly 100,000 clones, 80% to 95% being singletons. The sample consisted of CD4+ T cells sorted from blood. All receptors come from a human donor in good health. Each CDR3 is given with its conserved first and last residue. A D gene is named only where the DNA matches it firmly. Size values are once, few and many counts, or a class for expanded clones, and some rows have none.

v_gene	abundance	d_gene	j_gene	CDR3aa	CDR3nt
TRBV5-1	.	TRBD1	TRBJ2-2	CASSINRGHAGELFF	TGCGCCAGCAGCATAAACAGGGGGCACGCCGGGGAGCTGTTTTTT
TRBV28	.	.	TRBJ1-1	CASGTELLVLAFF	TGTGCCAGCGGCACAGAGCTTTTGGTTTTGGCTTTCTTT
TRBV6-6	.	TRBD2	TRBJ2-3	CASTNGLAGGGDTQYF	TGTGCCAGCACAAACGGACTAGCGGGAGGGGGCGATACGCAGTATTTT
TRBV5-6	.	.	TRBJ2-3	CASSLEGVSITDTQYF	TGTGCCAGCAGCTTGGAGGGAGTCTCCATCACAGATACGCAGTATTTT
TRBV5-6	once	.	TRBJ2-6	CASSLVRSSGANVLTF	TGTGCCAGCAGCTTGGTCAGGAGCTCTGGGGCCAACGTCCTGACTTTC
TRBV15	.	.	TRBJ2-1	CATSRDWGVTEQFF	TGTGCCACCAGCAGGGACTGGGGTGTCACTGAGCAGTTCTTC
TRBV5-6	.	TRBD2	TRBJ2-1	CASSPGSGRAIEQFF	TGTGCCAGCAGCCCGGGAAGCGGGAGGGCAATTGAGCAGTTCTTC
TRBV29-1	.	TRBD2	TRBJ2-1	CSVEYVAGGRREQFF	TGCAGCGTTGAGTACGTAGCGGGAGGGCGGCGGGAGCAGTTCTTC
TRBV4-1	.	TRBD1	TRBJ2-7	CASSQGLLSGQGHYEQYF	TGCGCCAGCAGCCAAGGATTATTATCGGGACAGGGGCACTACGAGCAGTACTTC
TRBV4-2	once	.	TRBJ2-3	CASSQEPSRAGAADTQYF	TGTGCCAGCAGCCAAGAACCTTCCAGGGCGGGCGCAGCAGATACGCAGTATTTT
TRBV29-1	.	TRBD1	TRBJ2-1	CSVEPWPGTGNNEQFF	TGCAGCGTTGAACCCTGGCCTGGGACAGGGAACAATGAGCAGTTCTTC
TRBV28	.	TRBD1	TRBJ1-4	CASSYTGTGYEKLFF	TGTGCCAGCAGTTATACCGGGACAGGGTACGAAAAACTGTTTTTT
TRBV5-1	once	.	TRBJ2-1	CASSTGNPYNEQFF	TGCGCCAGCAGTACAGGCAATCCCTACAATGAGCAGTTCTTC
TRBV11-3	.	.	TRBJ2-2	CASSWGRGTGELFF	TGTGCCAGCAGCTGGGGGCGGGGCACCGGGGAGCTGTTTTTT
TRBV14	few	.	TRBJ1-6	CASSHHRVRSPLHF	TGTGCCAGCAGCCATCATCGGGTTCGTTCACCCCTCCACTTT
TRBV4-1	.	TRBD1	TRBJ2-2	CASSQGQGLANTGELFF	TGCGCCAGCAGCCAAGGACAGGGTCTCGCGAACACCGGGGAGCTGTTTTTT
TRBV18	.	.	TRBJ2-7	CASSPNTNEQYF	TGTGCCAGCTCACCAAACACTAACGAGCAGTACTTC
TRBV11-3	.	.	TRBJ2-1	CASSRIPGLEQFF	TGTGCCAGCAGCCGAATTCCGGGACTTGAGCAGTTCTTC
TRBV5-4	.	TRBD2	TRBJ2-4	CASSAHPETAGGYF	TGTGCCAGCAGCGCCCACCCTGAGACAGCGGGAGGTTACTTC
TRBV2	.	.	TRBJ1-2	CASRSEAYNYGYTF	TGTGCCAGCAGGTCGGAGGCTTACAACTATGGCTACACCTTC
TRBV2	.	TRBD1	TRBJ1-1	CASRSQGIINTEAFF	TGTGCCAGCAGGTCACAGGGGATCATAAACACTGAAGCTTTCTTT
TRBV28	once	TRBD1	TRBJ1-2	CASSSGGSNYGYTF	TGTGCCAGCAGTTCAGGGGGAAGTAACTATGGCTACACCTTC
TRBV7-9	.	TRBD1	TRBJ2-5	CASSSFDREYF	TGTGCCAGCAGCTCCTTCGACAGGGAATACTTC
TRBV29-1	.	TRBD2	TRBJ2-1	CSVAGTSGRYEQFF	TGCAGCGTTGCGGGGACTAGCGGGAGATATGAGCAGTTCTTC
TRBV2	.	TRBD1	TRBJ1-5	CASTLGQHNQPQHF	TGTGCCAGCACGCTGGGACAGCACAATCAGCCCCAGCATTTT
TRBV6-1	.	TRBD1	TRBJ1-4	CASSPEQGAFEKLFF	TGTGCCAGCAGCCCCGAACAGGGGGCCTTTGAAAAACTGTTTTTT
TRBV11-2	.	.	TRBJ2-7	CASSPRRQHEQYF	TGTGCCAGCAGCCCCCGCAGGCAACACGAGCAGTACTTC
TRBV2	.	TRBD1	TRBJ2-2	CASREQGYRNTGELFF	TGTGCCAGCCGGGAACAGGGGTATCGGAACACCGGGGAGCTGTTTTTT
TRBV6-1	once	TRBD1	TRBJ2-1	CASSGQGYEYNEQFF	TGTGCCAGCAGTGGACAGGGGTATGAGTACAATGAGCAGTTCTTC
TRBV6-5	.	.	TRBJ2-7	CASRRLGRYEQYF	TGTGCCAGCAGGCGACTAGGACGGTACGAGCAGTACTTC
TRBV14	.	.	TRBJ2-3	CASTSGGVRTDTQYF	TGTGCCAGCACGTCCGGGGGAGTTCGCACAGATACGCAGTATTTT
TRBV11-2	.	TRBD2	TRBJ2-2	CASSTTGLAGGELFF	TGTGCCAGCAGCACGACGGGACTAGCGGGAGGGGAGCTGTTTTTT
TRBV6-5	.	.	TRBJ1-3	CASSYRGDHGNTIYF	TGTGCCAGCAGTTACCGCGGGGATCACGGAAACACCATATATTTT
TRBV5-8	.	.	TRBJ1-1	CASSHHTGRTFNTEAFF	TGTGCCAGCAGCCACCATACAGGGAGAACTTTTAACACTGAAGCTTTCTTT
TRBV18	.	.	TRBJ2-1	CASSPPQGTDSYNEQFF	TGTGCCAGCTCACCCCCTCAGGGTACCGACTCCTACAATGAGCAGTTCTTC
TRBV6-6	.	.	TRBJ2-2	CASKRQEGTGELFF	TGTGCCAGCAAGAGACAGGAGGGGACCGGGGAGCTGTTTTTT
TRBV5-4	.	TRBD2	TRBJ2-5	CASSGSPSGGQETQYF	TGTGCCAGCAGCGGCTCCCCTAGCGGAGGCCAAGAGACCCAGTACTTC
TRBV19	.	TRBD2	TRBJ2-1	CASKTRTSGRDEQFF	TGTGCCAGTAAAACCCGGACTAGCGGGAGAGATGAGCAGTTCTTC
TRBV7-9	.	.	TRBJ2-2	CASSPPRGTGELFF	TGTGCCAGCAGCCCTCCTCGGGGGACCGGGGAGCTGTTTTTT
TRBV30	.	.	TRBJ2-3	CAWSVLFGSTDTQYF	TGTGCCTGGAGTGTACTGTTTGGGAGCACAGATACGCAGTATTTT
TRBV6-1	.	TRBD2	TRBJ2-1	CASSKRDSYNEQFF	TGTGCCAGCAGTAAGCGGGATTCCTACAATGAGCAGTTCTTC
TRBV5-1	.	.	TRBJ2-2	CASSLATTGRTGELFF	TGCGCCAGCAGCTTGGCAACGACAGGGAGGACCGGGGAGCTGTTTTTT
TRBV5-1	.	TRBD2	TRBJ2-2	CASSKTPGTSTGELFF	TGCGCCAGCAGCAAAACCCCCGGGACTAGCACCGGGGAGCTGTTTTTT
TRBV6-5	.	TRBD1	TRBJ1-6	CASSLDRGGSPLHF	TGTGCCAGCAGTCTGGACAGGGGTGGATCACCCCTCCACTTT
TRBV11-2	.	TRBD1	TRBJ1-2	CASSQGQGRGYTF	TGTGCCAGCAGCCAAGGACAGGGTAGAGGCTACACCTTC
TRBV6-1	.	TRBD2	TRBJ2-1	CASIHLAGVYNEQFF	TGTGCCAGCATTCACCTAGCGGGAGTCTACAATGAGCAGTTCTTC
TRBV14	.	.	TRBJ1-1	CASSTGTVTIF	TGTGCCAGCAGCACCGGGACCGTAACGATCTTT
TRBV27	.	.	TRBJ1-3	CASSLSGLGNTIYF	TGTGCCAGCAGTTTATCAGGGCTCGGAAACACCATATATTTT
TRBV29-1	many	.	TRBJ2-1	CSVEVISNEQFF	TGCAGCGTTGAAGTAATAAGTAATGAGCAGTTCTTC
TRBV2	.	.	TRBJ1-5	CASSEAGGAGNQPQHF	TGTGCCAGCAGTGAAGCGGGGGGCGCGGGCAATCAGCCCCAGCATTTT